This record concerns one TCR beta chain sequence. Time point noted: pre-sensitization, week 0. The treatment: therapeutic diphenylcyclopropenone sensitization with weekly scalp DPC. Phlebotomy was performed prior to application of every patch test. This specimen belongs to a study of human T cells and chemical hapten exposure. Per the germline V gene, CDR1 is GTSNPN and CDR2 is SVGIG (reference sequence). The V gene lost 3 bases and the J gene lost 4 bases, with 15 bases spanning the gap. The CDR3 totals 14 residues. The library labeled individual cDNA molecules by adding unique molecular identifiers to them. TCRdb independently ran MiXCR on the RACE reads; one entry per CDR3 protein. Among 120,000 or so distinct CDR3 sequences listed, approximately 15% were seen once.

The source material was whole blood, sampled in connection with sensitization to the hapten diphenylcyclopropenone (DPC). The gene calls are TRBV30 and TRBJ1-1, with D tentatively TRBD1 (6 bases). This receptor was taken from a woman in her late teens or twenties with alopecia areata. Some clones in this sample may be carry-over from other donors' samples. The DNA for the CDR3 is TGTGCCTGGAGCACCCCCGGACAGAGCACTGAAGCTTTCTTT. Translated: CAWSTPGQSTEAFF.